This TCR beta chain stems from a study of shared clonotypes between healthy human individuals. Study-level background: In total, the donors were a couple of women and a few men aged 18 to 49.

This clone was seen just once. The target antigen is unknown. The sample contains more than one DNA sequence encoding this CDR3. The authors split each subset's genomic DNA evenly across several immunoSEQ plates. The data were produced by immunoSEQ multiplex PCR, yet TCRdb's version contains in-frame clones alone and is incomplete. Here the sample spans hundreds of thousands of clones, around three quarters being singletons. In unsorted samples, genomic DNA was obtained using 80 million to 90 million PBMCs. Overall study results and limits: Sequencing depth was expected to influence donor clonotype sharing.

V was cut by 4 bases and J by 1 base, with 2 bases left in between. The CDR3 is 11 residues long. In germline, CDR1 is SGHDT, CDR2 YYEEEE. The rearrangement joins TRBV5-6 to TRBJ2-5; D is undetermined. The sequencing sample was made of PBMCs. This receptor was taken from a middle-aged woman in good health. Some clones in this sample may be carry-over from other donors' samples. This CDR3 reads CASSIQETQYF. Here the CDR3 DNA reads TGTGCCAGCAGCATCCAAGAGACCCAGTACTTC.